The clone carrying this T cell receptor (beta chain) was counted at least ten times. This record belongs to a study of CD8 T cells in ankylosing spondylitis. The CDR3 is 11 residues long. Germline CDR1 KGHDR, CDR2 SFDVKD. The V gene lost 5 bases and the J gene lost 7 bases, with 5 bases spanning the gap. The authors made TCR beta libraries by quantitative 5'-RACE with molecular barcodes. Via MiXCR, TCRdb re-called the 5' RACE reads, giving one row per CDR3 protein. There are 150,000 to 200,000 distinct CDR3 sequences in the sample; about 13% occur only once, and 16% lies in the top ten. Source material: blood, either unsorted or a sorted T cell fraction (not recorded which). The source is a male donor with ankylosing spondylitis or in good health (not recorded which). The chain joins TRBV24-1 to TRBJ2-1, with D unresolved. The CDR3 bases are TGTGCCACCAGTGCAGGTAATGAGCAGTTCTTC. Its translation: CATSAGNEQFF.